A selection of T cell receptor beta chains follows, all from one sample in a study of blood T cell repertoires in COVID-19. The assay was immunoSEQ multiplex PCR, and TCRdb's table has in-frame clones only and misses some. The table includes 150,000 to 200,000 clones, 86% detected once. The sequencing input was peripheral blood. These receptors all stem from a man between 18 and 35 years old with acute or convalescent COVID-19. Both conserved end residues are trimmed from each CDR3. Fields, in order: V gene, J gene, CDR3 protein.

TRBV12-3/TRBV12-4	TRBJ2-7	ASSLRPGFQY
TRBV7-3	TRBJ2-3	ASSPRGSGRTDTQY
TRBV5-1	TRBJ1-1	ASSQGQLNTEAF
TRBV5-1	TRBJ2-5	ASGTSGETQY
TRBV5-4	TRBJ1-1	ASSLGLRGNTEAF
TRBV11-2	TRBJ1-1	ASFEDRVGTEAF
TRBV5-1	TRBJ1-2	ASSPNTADSNYGYT
TRBV18	TRBJ1-5	ASSPDRVQPQH
TRBV5-1	TRBJ1-3	ASSSNPGQGGNTIY
TRBV11-2	TRBJ2-1	ASSLARGPNNEQF
TRBV27	TRBJ2-1	ASSLSQDPSYNEQF
TRBV6-1	TRBJ1-4	ASSASYRATNEKLF
TRBV7-8	TRBJ1-3	ASRGTGFSGNTIY
TRBV2	TRBJ1-1	ASSGRGAGWGAF
TRBV29-1	TRBJ1-2	SSAESLSDGYT
TRBV28	TRBJ1-2	ASSFQSGGSYGYT
TRBV30	TRBJ1-3	AWETGGSRNTIY
TRBV7-2	TRBJ2-7	ASSSYRSSYEQY
TRBV19	TRBJ2-1	ASELAGDNEQF
TRBV3-1/TRBV3-2	TRBJ1-2	ASSPNVNRNYGYT
TRBV5-1	TRBJ2-5	ASSFGTLKETQY
TRBV3-1/TRBV3-2	TRBJ1-2	ASSQGVAPYGYT
TRBV18	TRBJ1-1	ASSTEGTGYTEAF
TRBV9	TRBJ1-1	ASSVGGSGGTEAF
TRBV5-5	TRBJ2-7	ASSFWWESYEQY
TRBV4-1	TRBJ1-1	ASSQEAVWGVNTEAF
TRBV5-1	TRBJ1-1	ASSLQGGHTEAF
TRBV6-6	TRBJ1-6	ASSSTYNSPLH